Below, 22 T cell receptor beta chains from the same sample are listed, as sequenced in a study of blood T cell repertoires in COVID-19. Sequencing was performed with immunoSEQ multiplex PCR; in TCRdb, only in-frame clones are kept and a portion is missing. The repertoire holds 60,000 or so clones, with roughly 84% as singletons. Sequenced sample: peripheral blood. The receptor source for this set is a woman older than 75 with acute or convalescent COVID-19.

The rearrangement links TRBV5-1 to TRBJ1-6; D is possibly TRBD1 (5 bases). The CDR3 extends over 15 amino acids. V lost 3 bases and J 8 bases, leaving 15 bases between the germline ends. Germline-derived CDR1 and CDR2 are SGHRS and YFSETQ. Here the CDR3 reads CASSSDGGDYSPLHF. DNA for the CDR3: TGCGCCAGCAGCTCCGATGGAGGGGATTATTCACCCCTCCACTTT.

In this sample, this clone turned up once. The CDR3: CASSQGTGPTEAFF. In DNA form, the CDR3 reads TGTGCCAGCAGCCAAGGGACAGGGCCCACTGAAGCTTTCTTT. The V and J genes are TRBV3-1 (or the pseudogene TRBV3-2) and TRBJ1-1, with TRBD1 matching 8 bases. V was pared by 1 base and J by 4 bases, with 2 bases of the junction left unmatched. This CDR3 spans 14 amino acids. Germline assignment: CDR1 LGHDT and CDR2 YNNKEL (reference sequence).

The gene calls are TRBV7-2 and TRBJ1-5, with 8 bases lining up with TRBD1. V was clipped by 5 bases and J by 2 bases; unmatched bases: 11. Germline V gives CDR1 SGHTA, CDR2 FQGNSA. The CDR3 is made up of 17 amino acids. The CDR3 loop reads CASSDPGQDGGNQPQHF. The DNA of the CDR3 is TGTGCCAGCAGCGACCCGGGACAGGACGGCGGCAATCAGCCCCAGCATTTT.

The J gene is TRBJ2-5, the V gene TRBV12-3 or TRBV12-4; tentatively, D is TRBD2 (6 bases). This CDR3 has 13 residues. V shed 3 bases and J shed 4 bases, with 9 bases lying between them. The CDR3 DNA follows: TGTGCCAGCAGTTTTTACGGGGGAGAGACCCAGTACTTC. Protein sequence: CASSFYGGETQYF.

This chain uses TRBV18 with TRBJ1-5; a possible D gene is TRBD1 (5 bases). The germline V and J ends were trimmed by 2 bases and 0 bases, with 14 bases remaining between them. In germline, CDR1 is KGHSH, CDR2 LQKENI. The CDR3 length is 17 residues. The CDR3 coding sequence is TGTGCCAGCTCACCAACAGGAGGGGCTTATAGCAATCAGCCCCAGCATTTT. Its translation is CASSPTGGAYSNQPQHF.

The chain has TRBV6-5 and TRBJ1-2, with 7 bases lining up with TRBD1. The V segment lost 2 bases and the J segment 5 bases; nucleotides outside the gene matches: 8. The CDR3 is 15 amino acids. Germline V gene lookup returns CDR1 MNHEY and CDR2 SVGAGI. The CDR3 protein is CASSYTRDRPYGYTF. CDR3 sequence (DNA): TGTGCCAGCAGTTACACCAGGGACAGACCTTATGGCTACACCTTC.

This clone was detected only a few times. The chain is built from TRBV5-4 and TRBJ2-7, with TRBD1 identical over 9 bases. The CDR3 length is 13 residues. With 5 bases clipped from V and 6 bases from J, the junction kept 6 bases outside the gene matches. The V gene's germline CDR1 is SGHNT and CDR2 YYREEE (reference sequence). In nucleotides, the CDR3 is TGTGCCAGCAGAAGGGACAGGGCGTCCGAGCAGTACTTC. Its translation is CASRRDRASEQYF. Complete variable domain (other parts from reference TRBV5-4 and TRBJ2-7): ETGVTQSPTHLIKTRGQQVTLRCSSQSGHNTVSWYQQALGQGPQFIFQYYREEENGRGNFPPRFSGLQFPNYSSELNVNALELDDSALYLCASRRDRASEQYFGPGTRLTVT.

The chain links TRBV5-1 to TRBJ1-2, with D tentatively TRBD1 (6 bases). The CDR3 covers 15 residues. V was clipped by 4 bases and J by 5 bases, with 18 bases between them. CDR1 and CDR2 (germline): SGHRS, YFSETQ. The CDR3, as DNA: TGCGCCAGCAGCCGGGAGGCATGGGGGGCGTATGGCTACACCTTC. Its translation: CASSREAWGAYGYTF.

The chain links TRBV29-1 to TRBJ2-7, with a weak D call TRBD2 (7 bases). Looked up from germline, CDR1 is SQVTM and CDR2 is ANQGSEA. V lost 6 bases, J lost 5 bases, and 17 bases lay in between. CDR3 length: 13 amino acids. The chain's CDR3 is CSVGQGGGNEQYF. The CDR3 coding sequence is TGCAGCGTCGGGCAAGGGGGGGGCAACGAGCAGTACTTC.

This chain links TRBV28 with TRBJ1-3, with 11 bases lining up with TRBD1. V gave up 2 bases and J gave up 2 bases; unmatched junction bases: 5. CDR3 length equals 17 residues. Germline V gene lookup returns CDR1 MDHEN and CDR2 SYDVKM. The CDR3 is CASSLPPGQGAGNTIYF. The CDR3, as DNA: TGTGCCAGCAGTTTACCCCCGGGACAGGGGGCTGGAAACACCATATATTTT.

The chain employs TRBV19 and TRBJ1-1; 7 nucleotides line up with TRBD1. The CDR3 has 15 residues. Trimming at V came to 7 bases and at J to 7 bases, leaving 15 bases not matched to a gene. Per the germline V gene, CDR1 is LNHDA and CDR2 is SQIVND (reference sequence). CDR3 coding DNA: TGTGCCAGTACCCAGTCCCACAGGGGATATAGTGAAGCTTTCTTT. Amino acids: CASTQSHRGYSEAFF. Full variable domain (remainder filled in from reference TRBV19 and TRBJ1-1): DGGITQSPKYLFRKEGQNVTLSCEQNLNHDAMYWYRQDPGQGLRLIYYSQIVNDFQKGDIAEGYSVSREKKESFPLTVTSAQKNPTAFYLCASTQSHRGYSEAFFGQGTRLTVV.

This clone was counted a single time. V and J are TRBV2 and TRBJ2-5; 12 nucleotides align to TRBD1. Trimming at V came to 7 bases and at J to 4 bases, leaving 10 bases not matched to a gene. Germline V gene sequence: CDR1 SNHLY, CDR2 FYNNEI. The CDR3 is 16 residues long. The CDR3 spells CASNAPGQGAGETQYF. The DNA of the CDR3 is TGTGCCAGCAACGCTCCGGGACAGGGGGCGGGAGAGACCCAGTACTTC.

A few counts support this clone. This chain links TRBV23-1 with TRBJ2-7, with D possibly TRBD2 on 5 matching bases. TRBV23-1 is sorted into the ORF group, with uncertain function. This CDR3 has 14 residues. V was shortened by 3 bases and J by 2 bases, with 11 bases between the two germline ends. The CDR3 sequence: CASSHEGTTYEQYF. Written as DNA, the CDR3 is TGCGCCAGCAGTCATGAGGGAACTACCTACGAGCAGTACTTC.

This clone showed up just once. The CDR3 bases are TGTGCCAGCAGTTTATCACACAGCAATGAGCAGTTCTTC. Encoded protein: CASSLSHSNEQFF. The rearrangement uses TRBV12-3 or TRBV12-4 and TRBJ2-1; unclear D gene. This CDR3 region has 13 residues. Trimming took 2 bases from V and 6 from J, leaving 8 bases between them.

The rearrangement uses TRBV30 and TRBJ1-1; possibly TRBD1 for D (5 bases). From germline, CDR1 is GTSNPN and CDR2 SVGIG (reference sequence). V was pared by 3 bases and J by 0 bases, with 8 bases between. This CDR3 comprises 13 residues. CDR3 DNA sequence: TGTGCCTGGAGCATGACAGTGAACACTGAAGCTTTCTTT. Translation gives CAWSMTVNTEAFF.

This clone was seen a handful of times. The rearrangement joins TRBV6-5 to TRBJ1-6, with 9 bases fitting TRBD1. The junction had 2 bases not matched to a gene; V was cut back by 6 bases and J by 5 bases. The germline gives CDR1 MNHEY, CDR2 SVGAGI. The CDR3 runs to 14 residues. Written as DNA, the CDR3 is TGTGCCAGCAGCCGGGACAGGGATAATTCACCCCTCCACTTT. It yields the protein CASSRDRDNSPLHF.

CDR3: CASSQTEAAKGSPLHF. CDR3 nucleotides: TGTGCCAGCTCACAAACGGAGGCGGCGAAGGGATCACCCCTCCACTTT. The J gene is TRBJ1-6, the V gene TRBV18, with D unclear. CDR3 length: 16 residues. The germline V gene encodes CDR1 KGHSH and CDR2 LQKENI. The V end was cut by 4 bases, the J end by 10 bases, with 20 bases between.

CDR3 nucleotides: TGTGCCAGCAGCCCATTAGCGGGGGGGCTGTTCTACGAGCAGTACTTC. Amino acid sequence: CASSPLAGGLFYEQYF. The chain employs TRBV11-1 and TRBJ2-7; TRBD2 agrees at 11 bases. This CDR3 contains 16 residues. CDR1 is SGHAT and CDR2 is FQDESV in the germline V gene (reference sequence). Losses at the gene ends were 5 bases for V and 3 bases for J; bases not matched to a gene: 9.

On this clone itself: An end of the junction differs from the germline gene, which may be a read error. V and J are TRBV6-1 and TRBJ2-7; the D gene is possibly TRBD1 (5 bases). The CDR3 is 14 amino acids. Per germline, CDR1 MNHNS and CDR2 SASEGT. CDR3: CASSEGTGPYEQYF. DNA for the CDR3: TGTGCTAGCAGTGAAGGTACAGGTCCCTACGAGCAGTACTTC.

This clone was seen a handful of times. The gene calls are TRBV7-2 and TRBJ1-3; D gene uncertain. Germline V gives CDR1 SGHTA, CDR2 FQGNSA. The CDR3 sequence is 16 residues long. V lost 0 bases and J lost 2, with 11 bases in between. The CDR3 coding sequence is TGTGCCAGCAGCTTAGCTCCCCGAGGGACTGGAAACACCATATATTTT. The encoded protein is CASSLAPRGTGNTIYF.

The chain has TRBV29-1 and TRBJ2-3, with a possible D match to TRBD2 (6 bases). V lost 6 bases and J 0 bases, leaving 16 bases between the germline ends. The CDR3 consists of 15 residues. Germline V gives CDR1 SQVTM, CDR2 ANQGSEA. The CDR3 here is CSVRNWAGSTDTQYF. CDR3 bases: TGCAGCGTCCGAAACTGGGCGGGGAGCACAGATACGCAGTATTTT.

This CDR3 reads CASTNQKNTEAFF. The CDR3 coding sequence is TGCGCCAGCACAAATCAGAAGAACACTGAAGCTTTCTTT. V and J are TRBV10-1 and TRBJ1-1; D unresolved. CDR1 and CDR2 from the germline V gene are WNHNN and SYGVQD (reference sequence). With 7 bases removed from V and 1 base from J, the gap between germline ends came to 10 bases. The CDR3 length is 13 residues.